Listed below are T cell receptor beta chains from one sample, sequenced in a study of T cells expressing NK-cell markers. TCRdb reanalyzed the 5' RACE reads and collapses them to one entry per CDR3 protein, without DNA. This sample contains some 460,000 distinct CDR3 sequences. The specimen was blood T cells: a sorted CD56 or NKG2C T cell subset, CD4+ or CD8+ T cells, or bulk PBMC T cells (not recorded which). The receptors come from a woman in her forties or fifties in good health. Each CDR3 is given with its conserved first and last residue.

TRBJ2-3 TRBV20-1 15 CSITPSGRATDTQYF
TRBJ2-1 TRBV7-8 17 CASSPRLAGGRGNEQFF
TRBJ2-7 TRBV7-9 13 CASTEGTGREQYF
TRBJ2-5 TRBV2 14 CASSASRGQVTQYF
TRBJ2-4 TRBV12-3/TRBV12-4 15 CASSLQGAAKNIQYF
TRBJ1-6 TRBV27 14 CASSAPAFNSPLHF
TRBJ2-5 TRBV24-1 16 CAYPTPPKREGETQYF
TRBJ2-3 TRBV25-1 13 CASSVFGRDTQYF
TRBJ2-5 TRBV7-9 11 CASRAQETQYF
TRBJ2-2 TRBV6-5 16 CASNDDASGPYGELFF
TRBJ2-1 TRBV11-2 15 CASSLVGQGRTEQFF
TRBJ1-2 TRBV6-1 11 CARRTSGGYTF
TRBJ2-1 TRBV5-1 14 CASGSGTGYYEQFF
TRBJ2-1 TRBV9 15 CASSVGAGASNEQFF
TRBJ1-5 TRBV5-1 16 CASSLDGTGLPAAQHF
TRBJ2-2 TRBV2 17 CASSEARLAEGGGELFF
TRBJ2-1 TRBV3-1 17 CASSQEISGGRGNEQFF
TRBJ2-1 TRBV9 15 CASTMRGEGRDEQFF
TRBJ2-1 TRBV29-1 17 CSVEGLGTGGDLNEQFF
TRBJ2-3 TRBV11-2 17 CASSLDPRAGGPDTQYF
TRBJ1-1 TRBV5-1 15 CASSLKQGEFTEAFF
TRBJ2-5 TRBV7-2 15 CASSPQTGEGETQYF
TRBJ2-5 TRBV2 16 CASSEFRTSGTETQYF
TRBJ2-2 TRBV3-1 17 CASSQVWLAVNTGELFF
TRBJ2-1 TRBV28 17 CASHSGRPRSSYNEQFF
TRBJ2-3 TRBV7-3 19 CASSLWPGTSGASTDTQYF
TRBJ1-5 TRBV29-1 17 CSVLERPPGVGNQPQHF
TRBJ2-2 TRBV5-1 14 CASSLSIATGELFF
TRBJ1-2 TRBV11-3 14 CASSFGTGRRGYTF
TRBJ2-3 TRBV20-1 17 CSARTNYWRADTDTQYF
TRBJ2-2 TRBV12-3/TRBV12-4 17 CASSFPRSQSNTGELFF
TRBJ1-1 TRBV3-1 15 CASSPSQGRNTEAFF
TRBJ2-1 TRBV21-1 20 CASSSHPPRSCANSYNEQFF
TRBJ2-4 TRBV3-1 15 CASSQFGAGKNIQYF
TRBJ2-3 TRBV5-1 19 CASSPKRGLAGGDTDTQYF
TRBJ2-7 TRBV6-2/TRBV6-3 12 CASSQDREKQYF
TRBJ1-5 TRBV29-1 14 CSVSGTGGRQPQHF
TRBJ1-1 TRBV12-3/TRBV12-4 15 CASSSIRGLGTEAFF
TRBJ2-1 TRBV2 15 CASSDWASGRNEQFF
TRBJ2-1 TRBV12-3/TRBV12-4 18 CASSLTSGSGRIYNEQFF
TRBJ1-2 TRBV6-1 16 CASSEGTQAKNYGYTF
TRBJ2-1 TRBV5-4 16 CASSLVAQGGRNEQFF
TRBJ2-1 TRBV18 15 CASSPKTEVGNEQFF
TRBJ2-7 TRBV6-5 14 CASSRDRSSYEQYF
TRBJ1-5 TRBV2 15 CASRRSGGGNQPQHF
TRBJ2-5 TRBV5-1 19 CASSLRGTGRTREEETQYF
TRBJ2-5 TRBV5-1 13 CASSEEPQETQYF